This TCR beta chain is from a study of cytomegalovirus exposure and HLA in healthy donors. Study findings and constraints: Later, an analysis found that common viral pathogens appeared to be linked with several of the most significant clusters. In a later analysis, V- and J-gene trimming of beta chains associated with a DCLRE1C missense variant, replicated independently. Among donors in an Asian-associated ancestry cluster, a later analysis reportedly found fewer N-insertions than the approximately 700-donor mean.

Among the donors, all were healthy bone marrow donors. Comments on this clone: Its antigen is unknown. Mismatch with germline at one junction end may stem from a read error.

Amplification used 60 Vbeta primers and 13 Jbeta primers. Sequencing used immunoSEQ multiplex PCR; TCRdb keeps in-frame clones, though not all of them. This sample has some 90,000 clones, with about 80% found just once. The CDR3 spans 13 residues. The germline V gene has CDR1 SEHNR and CDR2 FQNEAQ (reference sequence). The V call is TRBV7-9, the J call TRBJ1-2; 10 nucleotides align to TRBD1. Sequencing was performed on PBMCs. The receptor was isolated from a man aged 50-59 years in good health and CMV-seropositive. DNA of the CDR3: TGTGCCAGCAGCTTAGCCGGGACAGGGGCCCAGGGCTTC. Protein sequence: CASSLAGTGAQGF.